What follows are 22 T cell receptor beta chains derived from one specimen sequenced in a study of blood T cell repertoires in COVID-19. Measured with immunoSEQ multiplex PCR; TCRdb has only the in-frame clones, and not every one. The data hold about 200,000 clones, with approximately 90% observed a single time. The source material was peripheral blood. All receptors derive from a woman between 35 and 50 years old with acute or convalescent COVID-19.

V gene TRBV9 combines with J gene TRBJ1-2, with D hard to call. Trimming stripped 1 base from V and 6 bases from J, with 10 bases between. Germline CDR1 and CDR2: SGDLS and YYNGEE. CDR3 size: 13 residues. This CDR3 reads CASSVNYPDGYTF. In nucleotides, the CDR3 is TGTGCCAGCAGCGTAAACTATCCCGATGGCTACACCTTC.

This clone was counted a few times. For the CDR3, the DNA is TGCGCCAGCAGCTTGGGGGACACCTCTGGAAACACCATATATTTT. Its translation: CASSLGDTSGNTIYF. J is TRBJ1-3 and V is TRBV5-1; possible D gene TRBD1, 6 bases. V shed 0 bases and J shed 0 bases, with 7 bases lying between them. CDR3 size: 15 residues. Germline V gene lookup returns CDR1 SGHRS and CDR2 YFSETQ.

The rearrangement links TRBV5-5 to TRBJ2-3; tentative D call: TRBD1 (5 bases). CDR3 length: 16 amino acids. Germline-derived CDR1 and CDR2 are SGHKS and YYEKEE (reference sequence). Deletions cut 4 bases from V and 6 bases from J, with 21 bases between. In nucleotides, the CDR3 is TGTGCCAGCAGCACCCTGACAGAATTCGGTCACGATACGCAGTATTTT. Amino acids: CASSTLTEFGHDTQYF.

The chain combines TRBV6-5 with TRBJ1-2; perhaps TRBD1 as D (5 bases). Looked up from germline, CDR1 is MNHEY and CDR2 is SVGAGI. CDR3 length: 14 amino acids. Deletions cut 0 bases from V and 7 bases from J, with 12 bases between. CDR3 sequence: CASSYSGVRGGYTF. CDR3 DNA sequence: TGTGCCAGCAGTTACTCAGGGGTTCGAGGTGGCTACACCTTC.

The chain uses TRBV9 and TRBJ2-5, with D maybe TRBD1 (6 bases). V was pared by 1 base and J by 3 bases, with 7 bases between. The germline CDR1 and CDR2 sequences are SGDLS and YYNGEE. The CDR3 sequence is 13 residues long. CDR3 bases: TGTGCCAGCAGCGTAAGGGACAAAGAGACCCAGTACTTC. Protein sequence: CASSVRDKETQYF. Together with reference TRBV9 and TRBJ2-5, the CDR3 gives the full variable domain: DSGVTQTPKHLITATGQRVTLRCSPRSGDLSVYWYQQSLDQGLQFLIQYYNGEERAKGNILERFSAQQFPDLHSELNLSSLELGDSALYFCASSVRDKETQYFGPGTRLLVL.

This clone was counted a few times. The chain's CDR3 is CASSQDPGQGTDTQYF. In DNA form, the CDR3 reads TGTGCCAGCAGCCAAGATCCCGGACAGGGCACAGATACGCAGTATTTT. The chain uses TRBV14 and TRBJ2-3; 7 nucleotides align to TRBD1. Germline CDR1 SGHDN, CDR2 FVKESK. The CDR3 sequence is 16 residues long. With V trimmed by 0 bases and J by 1 base, 4 bases remained unmatched.

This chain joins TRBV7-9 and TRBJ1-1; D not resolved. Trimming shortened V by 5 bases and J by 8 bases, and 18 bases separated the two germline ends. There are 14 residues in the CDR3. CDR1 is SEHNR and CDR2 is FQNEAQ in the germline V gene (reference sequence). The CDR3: CASSARSRAGEAFF. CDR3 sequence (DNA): TGTGCCAGCAGCGCACGATCGAGGGCCGGGGAAGCTTTCTTT.

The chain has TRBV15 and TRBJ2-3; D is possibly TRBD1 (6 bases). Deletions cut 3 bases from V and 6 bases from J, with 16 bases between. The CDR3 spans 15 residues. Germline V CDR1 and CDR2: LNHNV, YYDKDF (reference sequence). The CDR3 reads CATSRTGRGWDTQYF. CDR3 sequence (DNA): TGTGCCACCAGCAGGACAGGACGAGGGTGGGATACGCAGTATTTT.

In DNA, the CDR3 is TGCAGCGTTGAAGCGGGACAGGGCAGCTCTGGGGCCAACGTCCTGACTTTC. Its protein is CSVEAGQGSSGANVLTF. The chain links TRBV29-1 to TRBJ2-6; 9 nucleotides match TRBD1. Trimming at V came to 1 base and at J to 0 bases, leaving 4 bases not matched to a gene. This CDR3 is built from 17 residues. CDR1 SQVTM and CDR2 ANQGSEA come from the germline V gene.

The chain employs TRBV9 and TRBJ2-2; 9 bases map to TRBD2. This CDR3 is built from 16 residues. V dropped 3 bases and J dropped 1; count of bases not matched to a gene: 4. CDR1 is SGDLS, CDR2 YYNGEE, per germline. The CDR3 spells CASSGVAGENTGELFF. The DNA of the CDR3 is TGTGCCAGCAGCGGAGTAGCGGGGGAGAACACCGGGGAGCTGTTTTTT.

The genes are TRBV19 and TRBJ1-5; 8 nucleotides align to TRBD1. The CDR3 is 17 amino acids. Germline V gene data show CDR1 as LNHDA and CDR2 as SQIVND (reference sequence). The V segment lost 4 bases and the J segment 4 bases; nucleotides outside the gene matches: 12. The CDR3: CASSNQKGQGRNQPQHF. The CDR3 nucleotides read TGTGCCAGTAGTAACCAAAAAGGACAGGGAAGAAATCAGCCCCAGCATTTT.

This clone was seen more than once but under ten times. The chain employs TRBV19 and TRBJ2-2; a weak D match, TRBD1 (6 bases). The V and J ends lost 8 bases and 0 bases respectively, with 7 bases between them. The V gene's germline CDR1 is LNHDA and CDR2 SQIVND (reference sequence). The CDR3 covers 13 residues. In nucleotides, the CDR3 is TGTGCCAGTCGGACAGCGAACACCGGGGAGCTGTTTTTT. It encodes CASRTANTGELFF.

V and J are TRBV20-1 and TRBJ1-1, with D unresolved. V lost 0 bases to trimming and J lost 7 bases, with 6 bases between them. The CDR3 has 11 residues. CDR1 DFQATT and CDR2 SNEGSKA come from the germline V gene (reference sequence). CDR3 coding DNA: TGCAGTGCTAGAGATAACGGTGAAGCTTTCTTT. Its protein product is CSARDNGEAFF.

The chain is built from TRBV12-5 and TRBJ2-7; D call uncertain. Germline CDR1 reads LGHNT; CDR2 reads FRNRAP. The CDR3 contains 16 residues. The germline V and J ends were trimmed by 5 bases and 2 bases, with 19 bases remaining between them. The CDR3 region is CASGPRGLHKPYEQYV. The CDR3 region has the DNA TGTGCTAGTGGTCCCCGCGGTCTTCATAAACCCTACGAGCAGTACGTC.

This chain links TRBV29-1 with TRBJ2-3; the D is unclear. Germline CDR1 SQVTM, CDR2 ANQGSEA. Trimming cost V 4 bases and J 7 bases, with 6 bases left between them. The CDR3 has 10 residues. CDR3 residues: CSVVLYTQYF. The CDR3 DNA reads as TGCAGCGTTGTCCTGTATACGCAGTATTTT.

This CDR3 reads CASSPRQGVTPNTEAFF. As DNA, the CDR3 is TGTGCCAGCAGCCCCCGACAGGGGGTTACCCCGAACACTGAAGCTTTCTTT. This chain links TRBV5-8 with TRBJ1-1, with 9 bases that match TRBD1. CDR1 and CDR2 (germline): SGHTS, YDEGEE. Trimming cost V 4 bases and J 1 base; bases outside gene matches: 11. The CDR3 is 17 residues long.

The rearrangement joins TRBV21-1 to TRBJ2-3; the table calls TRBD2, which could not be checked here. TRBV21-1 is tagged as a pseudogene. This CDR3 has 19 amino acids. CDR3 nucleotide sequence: TGTGCCAGCAGCAAAGGACGGTTCCTAGCGGGGGGACCCACAGATACGCAGTATTTT. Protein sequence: CASSKGRFLAGGPTDTQYF.

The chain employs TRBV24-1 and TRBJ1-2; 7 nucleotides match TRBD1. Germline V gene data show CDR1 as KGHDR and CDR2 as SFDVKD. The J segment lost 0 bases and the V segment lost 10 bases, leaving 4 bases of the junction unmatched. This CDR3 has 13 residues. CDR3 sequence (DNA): TGTGCCACGAACAGGGGAGCTAACTATGGCTACACCTTC. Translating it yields CATNRGANYGYTF.

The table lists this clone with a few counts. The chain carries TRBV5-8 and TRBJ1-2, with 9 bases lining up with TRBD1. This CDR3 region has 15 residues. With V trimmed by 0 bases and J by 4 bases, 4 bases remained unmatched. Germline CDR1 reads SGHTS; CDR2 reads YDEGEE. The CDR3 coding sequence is TGTGCCAGCAGCTTGGACAGGGGGCGCGGCTATGGCTACACCTTC. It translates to CASSLDRGRGYGYTF.

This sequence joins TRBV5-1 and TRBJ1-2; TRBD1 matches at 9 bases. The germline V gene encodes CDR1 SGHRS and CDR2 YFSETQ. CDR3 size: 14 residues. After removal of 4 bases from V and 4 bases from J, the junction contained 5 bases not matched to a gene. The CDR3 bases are TGCGCCAGCAGCCAGGGACAGGGTGGCTATGGCTACACCTTC. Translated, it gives CASSQGQGGYGYTF.

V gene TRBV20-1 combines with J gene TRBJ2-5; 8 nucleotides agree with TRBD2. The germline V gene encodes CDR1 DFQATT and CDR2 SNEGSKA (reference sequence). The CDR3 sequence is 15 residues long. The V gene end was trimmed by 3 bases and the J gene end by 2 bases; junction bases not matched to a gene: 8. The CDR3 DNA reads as TGCAGTGCTAGTGGGCGGGGGGTGAATCAAGAGACCCAGTACTTC. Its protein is CSASGRGVNQETQYF.

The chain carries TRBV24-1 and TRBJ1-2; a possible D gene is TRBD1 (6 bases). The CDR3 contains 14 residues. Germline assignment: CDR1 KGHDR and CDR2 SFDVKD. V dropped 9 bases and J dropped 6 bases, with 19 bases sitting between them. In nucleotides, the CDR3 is TGTGCCACCCTCTTGAGACAGGAGTACAATGGCTACACCTTC. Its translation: CATLLRQEYNGYTF.